The sequence of this T cell receptor (beta chain) was determined in a study of CD8+CD57+ T cells in acquired aplastic anemia. On the study more broadly: The average for DNA from sorted CD4+ and CD8+ cells was approximately 3.2 ug. Study-level results: Overlapping CD8+ CDR3 repertoires of patients and controls contained some 27 shared sequences.

Note on this clonotype: Its target is not known.

Between the trimmed V and J ends, which lost 0 bases and 4 bases, there was a span of 13 bases. The CDR3 has 16 residues. The V gene's germline CDR1 is SNHLY and CDR2 FYNNEI. Genomic DNA served as template for TCR beta VDJ and CDR3 profiling. MiXCR, run by TCRdb on the reads, gives a single entry per CDR3 protein. Of some 290,000 distinct CDR3 sequences listed, roughly 50% are singletons. Sequencing used sorted CD4+, CD8+, or CD8+CD57+ T cells (not recorded which) from PBMCs. This chain links TRBV2 with TRBJ1-5, with D unclear. The origin of this receptor is a human donor with severe aplastic anemia or a healthy control (not recorded which). The DNA of the CDR3 is TGTGCCAGCAGTGAAGCGTTAAAGGCTCGGAATCAGCCCCAGCATTTT. Its protein is CASSEALKARNQPQHF.